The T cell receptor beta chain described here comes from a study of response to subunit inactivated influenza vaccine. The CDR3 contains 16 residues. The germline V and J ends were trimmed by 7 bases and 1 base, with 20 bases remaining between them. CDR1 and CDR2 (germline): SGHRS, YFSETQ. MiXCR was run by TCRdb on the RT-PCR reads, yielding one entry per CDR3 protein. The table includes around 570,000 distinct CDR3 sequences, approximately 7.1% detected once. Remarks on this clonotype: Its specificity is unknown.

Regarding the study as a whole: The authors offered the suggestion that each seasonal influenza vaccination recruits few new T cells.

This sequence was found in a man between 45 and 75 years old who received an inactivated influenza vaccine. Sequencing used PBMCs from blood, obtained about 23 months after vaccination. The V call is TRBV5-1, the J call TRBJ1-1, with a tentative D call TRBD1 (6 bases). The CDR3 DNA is TGCGCCAGCGTCCCTCGGGGGGGCGTTGGGAACACTGAAGCTTTCTTT. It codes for CASVPRGGVGNTEAFF. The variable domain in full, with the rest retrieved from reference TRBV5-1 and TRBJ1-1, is KAGVTQTPRYLIKTRGQQVTLSCSPISGHRSVSWYQQTPGQGLQFLFEYFSETQRNKGNFPGRFSGRQFSNSRSEMNVSTLELGDSALYLCASVPRGGVGNTEAFFGQGTRLTVV.